The clone carrying this TCR beta chain was observed a handful of times. The antigen remains unidentified. The source of the sample is a study of blood T cells in healthy people across ages. Looking at the study overall: Researchers report that template switching captured about one barcoded beta molecule per two T cells. Study-wide results and caveats: Relative to aged donors, long-lived donors carried more naive CD4+ cells and displayed higher diversity. Getting older went along with TCR beta diversity per million T cells dropping roughly linearly.

The CDR3 runs to 16 residues. V was trimmed by 5 bases and J by 3 bases, leaving 20 bases between them. Germline V gene lookup returns CDR1 SGHVS and CDR2 FQNEAQ. A sample-barcoded 5' primer and a J-beta primer mix were used in a second PCR of about 6 to 11 cycles. Tags on each cDNA molecule came from a template-switch adaptor with 12 random nucleotides. MiXCR, run by TCRdb on the 5' RACE reads, gives a single entry per CDR3 protein. The sample shows 1.2 million to 1.5 million distinct CDR3 sequences, around two fifths of them seen only once. The chain employs TRBV7-8 and TRBJ2-7; D call uncertain. The sample was blood. This TCR derives from a woman aged 18-29 years in good health. CDR3 sequence: CASSPDHSRASYEQYF. DNA of the CDR3: TGTGCCAGCAGCCCAGACCATTCACGGGCAAGCTACGAGCAGTACTTC.